This entry concerns a single TCR beta chain. Its antigen remains unidentified. Before sequencing took place, the ViraFEST assay used viral peptide pools to expand antigen-specific CD4+ T cells. After roughly eleven days in culture, the CD4+ T cells were isolated. Subjects were given two BNT162b2 or mRNA-1273 vaccine doses. V lost 5 bases and J lost 4; bases outside the gene matches: 5. The CDR3 covers 14 residues. Germline lookup yields CDR1 SGHVS and CDR2 FQNEAQ. This sample was taken from a study of vaccination effects on CD4 cells after COVID-19. Generated by immunoSEQ multiplex PCR, the TCRdb table keeps only in-frame clones and is missing some. Among under 40,000 clones listed, about 80% were seen once.

The material was CD4+ T cells from PBMCs cultured with HCoV-NL63 spike peptides, obtained after COVID-19 vaccination. This chain links TRBV7-8 with TRBJ2-3; 8 bases align to TRBD2. The clonotype originates from a human donor who received a COVID-19 vaccine. Some clones in this sample may be carry-over from other donors' samples. The CDR3 reads CASSPTGGADTQYF. The CDR3 DNA follows: TGTGCCAGCAGCCCTACGGGGGGGGCAGATACGCAGTATTTT. Variable domain in full (rest from reference TRBV7-8 and TRBJ2-3): GAGVSQSPRYKVAKRGQDVALRCDPISGHVSLFWYQQALGQGPEFLTYFQNEAQLDKSGLPSDRFFAERPEGSVSTLKIQRTQQEDSAVYLCASSPTGGADTQYFGPGTRLTVL.